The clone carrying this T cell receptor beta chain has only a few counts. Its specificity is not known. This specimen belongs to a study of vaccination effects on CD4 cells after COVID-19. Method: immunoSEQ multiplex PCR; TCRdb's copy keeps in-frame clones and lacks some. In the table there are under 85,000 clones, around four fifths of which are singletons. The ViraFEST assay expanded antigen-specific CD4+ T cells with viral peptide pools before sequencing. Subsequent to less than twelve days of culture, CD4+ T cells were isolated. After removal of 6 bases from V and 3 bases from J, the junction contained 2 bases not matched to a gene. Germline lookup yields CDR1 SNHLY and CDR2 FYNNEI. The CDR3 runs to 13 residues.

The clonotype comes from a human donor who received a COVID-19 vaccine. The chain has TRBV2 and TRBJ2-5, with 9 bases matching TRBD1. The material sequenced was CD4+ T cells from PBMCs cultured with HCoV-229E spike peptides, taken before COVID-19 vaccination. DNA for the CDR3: TGTGCCAGCAGGTGGACAGGGGAAGAGACCCAGTACTTC. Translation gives CASRWTGEETQYF.